The 20 T cell receptor beta chains below all came from one sample that was sequenced in a study of CD8+CD57+ T cells in acquired aplastic anemia. Profiling of TCR beta VDJ combinations and CDR3 sequences used genomic DNA as template. In TCRdb, the reads were re-called with MiXCR into one record per CDR3 protein. Of approximately 130,000 distinct CDR3 sequences listed, 35% to 50% are singletons. The sample consisted of sorted CD4+, CD8+, or CD8+CD57+ T cells (not recorded which) from PBMCs. The receptors stem from a human donor in good health, serving as a control.

This sequence joins TRBV20-1 and TRBJ2-7; D may be TRBD1 or TRBD2 (6 bases each). Germline-derived CDR1 and CDR2 are DFQATT and SNEGSKA (reference sequence). The CDR3 covers 16 residues. V lost 0 bases, J lost 0 bases, and 15 bases lay in between. This chain's CDR3 is CSARDPEGGDSYEQYF. The CDR3 nucleotides are TGCAGTGCTAGAGATCCAGAGGGGGGCGACTCCTACGAGCAGTACTTC.

This clonotype has at least ten counts. The CDR3 DNA is TGCGCCAGCAGCCAGGGGACAGATGAAGCTTTCTTT. It yields the protein CASSQGTDEAFF. The V and J genes are TRBV4-1 and TRBJ1-1; TRBD1 matches at 7 bases. The CDR3 consists of 12 residues. With V trimmed by 3 bases and J by 7 bases, 2 bases remained unmatched. CDR1 and CDR2 from the germline V gene are MGHRA and YSYEKL.

In its sample, this clonotype was seen many times. The chain employs TRBV20-1 and TRBJ2-1, with TRBD2 identical over 14 bases. Germline V CDR1 and CDR2: DFQATT, SNEGSKA (reference sequence). V lost 7 bases, J lost 1 base, and 9 bases stayed unmatched. This CDR3 contains 17 residues. The CDR3 region has the DNA TGCAGTGGGTCGGGACTAGCGGGAGACTGGTCCTACAATGAGCAGTTCTTC. Translated, it gives CSGSGLAGDWSYNEQFF.

Details on this clonotype: A much larger clone differs by one base, so this may be a read error. V and J are TRBV7-9 and TRBJ1-1; a possible D gene is TRBD1 (5 bases). Germline V gene sequence: CDR1 SEHNR, CDR2 FQNEAQ (reference sequence). The CDR3 extends over 15 amino acids. As DNA, the CDR3 is TGTACCAGCAGCTTAACGAGTTGGGGGATCGGGGAAGCTTTCTTT. It translates to CTSSLTSWGIGEAFF.

The chain recombines TRBV2 with TRBJ1-5, with 7 nucleotides matching TRBD1. This CDR3 contains 15 residues. Germline CDR1 and CDR2: SNHLY and FYNNEI. The trim removed 4 bases at V and 1 base at J, leaving 4 bases unmatched. The CDR3 spells CASSGQGQSNQPQHF. DNA for the CDR3: TGTGCCAGCAGTGGACAGGGCCAAAGCAATCAGCCCCAGCATTTT.

This clonotype came up many times. The chain combines TRBV6-1 with TRBJ1-5; the D is unclear. V was clipped by 7 bases and J by 7 bases, with 17 bases between them. The CDR3 is 14 residues long. Germline CDR1 MNHNS, CDR2 SASEGT. The CDR3 DNA follows: TGTGCCAGCACTCGAAGGGTAGGGCACCAGCCCCAGCATTTT. Residues: CASTRRVGHQPQHF.

This clonotype has just one count. The CDR3: CASSPRTGVENEQYF. DNA of the CDR3: TGTGCCAGTAGTCCACGGACAGGGGTGGAAAACGAGCAGTACTTC. V gene TRBV19 combines with J gene TRBJ2-7; TRBD1 agrees at 9 bases. CDR1 and CDR2 (germline): LNHDA, SQIVND (reference sequence). The ends lost 5 bases at V and 5 bases at J; junction bases unmatched: 10. The CDR3 has 15 residues.

In its sample, this clonotype was seen many times. The chain is built from TRBV7-2 and TRBJ1-5; D might be TRBD1 (5 bases). The germline CDR1 and CDR2 sequences are SGHTA and FQGNSA. V lost 4 bases to trimming and J lost 5 bases, with 12 bases between them. CDR3 length equals 14 residues. The CDR3 spells CASSSQGGDQPQHF. The CDR3 bases are TGTGCCAGCAGCTCCCAGGGAGGGGATCAGCCCCAGCATTTT.

This clonotype was detected many times. The CDR3 DNA follows: TGTGCCAGCAGTGCCCGAACAGAGCAGTACTTC. Translated, it gives CASSARTEQYF. This sequence joins TRBV28 and TRBJ2-7; D is ambiguous. The V and J ends lost 5 bases and 7 bases respectively, with 9 bases between them. In germline, CDR1 is MDHEN, CDR2 SYDVKM. The CDR3 has 11 residues.

This clonotype was counted many times. This chain links TRBV19 with TRBJ2-5, with 11 bases identical to TRBD2. The CDR3 sequence is 16 residues long. V dropped 3 bases and J dropped 5; count of bases not matched to a gene: 8. Looked up from germline, CDR1 is LNHDA and CDR2 is SQIVND (reference sequence). CDR3 protein: CASSIGVAGGLETQYF. CDR3 DNA sequence: TGTGCCAGTAGTATTGGAGTAGCGGGAGGGCTCGAGACCCAGTACTTC.

About this clonotype itself: The junction does not match germline at one end; this may be a read error. The gene calls are TRBV11-2 and TRBJ1-1; D gene uncertain. CDR3 length: 16 amino acids. Looked up from germline, CDR1 is SGHAT and CDR2 is FQNNGV. The CDR3 loop is CANSLRAPKNGLQAFF. The DNA for the CDR3 is TGTGCCAACAGCTTACGGGCGCCAAAGAATGGGTTACAAGCTTTCTTC. Full variable domain (outside the CDR3, taken from reference TRBV11-2 and TRBJ1-1): EAGVAQSPRYKIIEKRQSVAFWCNPISGHATLYWYQQILGQGPKLLIQFQNNGVVDDSQLPKDRFSAERLKGVDSTLKIQPAKLEDSAVYLCANSLRAPKNGLQAFFGQGTRLTVV.

The chain carries TRBV15 and TRBJ1-3; possibly TRBD1 for D (6 bases). The CDR3 length is 14 residues. Germline V gives CDR1 LNHNV, CDR2 YYDKDF (reference sequence). The V gene lost 2 bases and the J gene lost 4 bases, with 9 bases spanning the gap. Written as DNA, the CDR3 is TGTGCCACCAGCAGATCAAGGGGGGGAAACACCATATATTTT. This translates into CATSRSRGGNTIYF.

This clonotype was picked up many times. An end of the junction does not agree with germline; a read error may underlie this. V gene TRBV15 combines with J gene TRBJ2-7; no clear D gene. Germline V gene lookup returns CDR1 LNHNV and CDR2 YYDKDF (reference sequence). The CDR3 is 13 amino acids. The CDR3 is CATSRDPSHEQYF. The CDR3 DNA follows: TGTGCCACCAGCAGAGACCCCTCCCACGAGCAGTACTTC.

This chain connects TRBV6-5 to TRBJ1-3; TRBD1 agrees at 7 bases. J gave up 0 bases and V 8 bases, and 1 base lay outside the gene matches. The CDR3 totals 13 residues. Germline V gene sequence: CDR1 MNHEY, CDR2 SVGAGI. CDR3 region: CASGTDSGNTIYF. CDR3 DNA sequence: TGTGCCAGCGGGACAGACTCTGGAAACACCATATATTTT.

Ten or more counts support this clonotype. This chain links TRBV9 with TRBJ1-5, with D tentatively TRBD1 (6 bases). Trimming pared 3 bases from V and 6 bases from J, leaving 16 bases between. Germline lookup yields CDR1 SGDLS and CDR2 YYNGEE. This CDR3 comprises 15 residues. Here the CDR3 DNA reads TGTGCCAGCAGCGCCGAGGGGGGGCCGGGTCAGCCCCAGCATTTT. Translating gives CASSAEGGPGQPQHF.

This clonotype appeared a few times. The J gene is TRBJ2-1, the V gene TRBV3-1; 8 bases are shared with TRBD2. This CDR3 is built from 18 residues. Germline V gives CDR1 LGHDT, CDR2 YNNKEL (reference sequence). V shed 1 base and J 0 bases; nucleotides not matched to a gene: 8. CDR3 DNA sequence: TGTGCCAGCAGCCAAGTGCTAGCGGGCGTAAACTCCTACAATGAGCAGTTCTTC. Amino acid sequence: CASSQVLAGVNSYNEQFF.

V usage is TRBV2 and J usage is TRBJ1-5, with 7 bases lining up with TRBD1. The CDR3 runs 14 residues. V was pared by 9 bases and J by 0 bases, with 5 bases of the junction left unmatched. Germline-derived CDR1 and CDR2 are SNHLY and FYNNEI. This chain's CDR3 is CASGTESSNQPQHF. As DNA, the CDR3 is TGTGCCAGTGGGACAGAGAGTAGCAATCAGCCCCAGCATTTT.

About this clonotype: A much larger clone sits a single nucleotide away, making a read error possible. The genes are TRBV20-1 and TRBJ2-5; the D is unclear. The germline V and J ends were trimmed by 6 bases and 10 bases, with 15 bases remaining between them. Germline assignment: CDR1 DFQATT and CDR2 SNEGSKA (reference sequence). The CDR3 has 11 residues. The CDR3 loop reads CSAQLSEVQYF. CDR3 sequence (DNA): TGCAGTGCCCAACTTTCAGAGGTCCAGTACTTC.

This clonotype was found a few times. This chain joins TRBV30 and TRBJ1-2; no firm D call. Trimming cost V 2 bases and J 1 base, with 17 bases left between them. CDR3 length: 16 residues. Germline values: CDR1 GTSNPN, CDR2 SVGIG (reference sequence). The CDR3 here is CAWSSGITVNNYGYTF. In nucleotides, the CDR3 is TGTGCCTGGAGTTCCGGAATAACAGTGAATAACTATGGCTACACCTTC.

This clonotype was seen repeatedly, ten times or more. The genes are TRBV7-2 and TRBJ2-6; a weak D match, TRBD2 (5 bases). CDR3 length equals 15 residues. CDR1 is SGHTA and CDR2 is FQGNSA in the germline V gene. Trimming stripped 2 bases from V and 1 base from J, with 6 bases between. In DNA form, the CDR3 reads TGTGCCAGCAGCTTAACGGGGTCTGGGGCCAACGTCCTGACTTTC. It encodes CASSLTGSGANVLTF.